Following are 7 T cell receptor beta chains from one sample sequenced in a study of graft-versus-host responses after intestinal transplantation. Measured with immunoSEQ multiplex PCR; TCRdb has only the in-frame clones, and not every one. The data show 130,000 or so clones, 85% to 95% seen once. These TCRs' antigens remain unknown. Material: unstimulated CD4+ T cells sorted from spleen or lymph node cells, obtained before intestinal transplant. These receptors were obtained from a human donor who received an intestinal transplant.

The CDR3: CASSSGTGLGTYGYTF. DNA of the CDR3: TGTGCCAGCAGCTCTGGGACAGGGCTCGGCACCTATGGCTACACCTTC. The chain links TRBV13 to TRBJ1-2; TRBD1 agrees at 9 bases. V lost 4 bases to trimming and J lost 4 bases; unmatched junction nucleotides: 10. This CDR3 region has 16 residues. Germline CDR1 reads PRHDT; CDR2 reads FYEKMQ (reference sequence).

The chain joins TRBV25-1 to TRBJ2-5; 12 bases are shared with TRBD1. The CDR3 is 18 amino acids. Germline trimming cut 3 bases from V and 2 bases from J; bases unmatched to any gene: 10. CDR1 is MGHDK, CDR2 SYGVNS, per germline. The CDR3, as DNA: TGTGCCAGCAGTGATCGGGACAGGGGGCCCCCCATACAAGAGACCCAGTACTTC. Residues: CASSDRDRGPPIQETQYF.

This chain connects TRBV6-5 to TRBJ1-2; D remains ambiguous. The germline V and J ends were trimmed by 8 bases and 8 bases, with 24 bases remaining between them. Germline CDR1 is MNHEY and CDR2 is SVGAGI. The CDR3 has 15 amino acids. CDR3 sequence reads: CASSNRPKNPGGYTF. The DNA for the CDR3 is TGTGCCAGCTCTAATAGACCAAAAAATCCGGGGGGCTACACCTTC.

The rearrangement joins TRBV15 to TRBJ1-2; 8 bases are shared with TRBD1. V trimming: 9 bases; J trimming: 8 bases; junction bases outside the gene matches: 5. The CDR3 is made up of 11 amino acids. CDR1 and CDR2 (germline): LNHNV, YYDKDF (reference sequence). CDR3 DNA: TGTGCCACGCGGGACAGGCGAGGCTACACCTTC. Translated: CATRDRRGYTF.

This chain links TRBV10-1 with TRBJ2-7; D gene unclear. The germline V gene encodes CDR1 WNHNN and CDR2 SYGVQD (reference sequence). CDR3 length equals 13 residues. Trimming took off 3 bases at V and 5 bases at J, with 11 bases between the two ends. The DNA of the CDR3 is TGCGCCAGCAGTGAATTCGATAGGGACGAGCAGTACTTC. Its protein product is CASSEFDRDEQYF.

This chain links TRBV5-6 with TRBJ1-1; 10 bases map to TRBD1. The CDR3 runs to 14 residues. The trim removed 1 base at V and 6 bases at J, leaving 3 bases unmatched. CDR1 is SGHDT and CDR2 is YYEEEE in the germline V gene. This chain's CDR3 is CASSLRQGAPEAFF. The DNA for the CDR3 is TGTGCCAGCAGCTTGAGACAGGGGGCCCCTGAAGCTTTCTTT.

The V call is TRBV5-5, the J call TRBJ2-3; possible D gene TRBD1, 6 bases. Looked up from germline, CDR1 is SGHKS and CDR2 is YYEKEE (reference sequence). With 1 base removed from V and 3 bases from J, the gap between germline ends came to 12 bases. The CDR3 consists of 15 residues. The CDR3 DNA sequence: TGTGCCAGCAGCTTGACTACAGGGCGGACAGATACGCAGTATTTT. Amino acid sequence: CASSLTTGRTDTQYF.